The 13 T cell receptor beta chains presented below share a single source sample, sequenced in a study of blood T cell repertoires in COVID-19 (dated by TCRdb to 2018 to 2020). To prepare the library, the immunoSEQ multiplex PCR assay was applied. Entries here come from immuneACCESS through TCRdb and include only in-frame sequences with V and J called. Some clones fail to appear in such tables; in the studies checked, an unresolved V gene covers under half of the shortfall, and the cause of the remainder is unknown. A total of some 200,000 clones appear in this sample, roughly 82% of them only once. The ten largest make up 12% of the sample. The sequenced sample consisted of PBMCs or T cells enriched from blood (not recorded which). The receptor set was obtained from a middle-aged man who had recovered from COVID-19.

The chain links TRBV19 to TRBJ1-1; the match to TRBD1 covers 12 bases. This CDR3 region has 16 residues. Trimming removed 3 bases from V and 5 bases from J; junction bases left unmatched: 7. The germline V gene encodes CDR1 LNHDA and CDR2 SQIVND (reference sequence). The CDR3 reads CASSIRDRGPITEAFF. The CDR3 region has the DNA TGTGCCAGTAGTATCCGGGACAGGGGGCCGATAACTGAAGCTTTCTTT.

CDR3 DNA sequence: TGTGCCAGCAGCCGATCAGGAGACAGGGCTTTTTCTTTCTTT. Amino acids: CASSRSGDRAFSFF. This rearrangement joins TRBV3-1 (or the pseudogene TRBV3-2) to TRBJ1-1, with TRBD1 identical over 7 bases. V trimming: 4 bases; J trimming: 12 bases; junction bases outside the gene matches: 14. The CDR3 runs to 14 residues. Germline V CDR1 and CDR2: LGHDT, YNNKEL (reference sequence).

The rearrangement uses TRBV5-1 and TRBJ1-4; tentatively, D is TRBD1 (5 bases). V lost 4 bases and J lost 3, with 19 bases in between. This CDR3 is 17 amino acids long. The V gene's germline CDR1 is SGHRS and CDR2 YFSETQ. In nucleotides, the CDR3 is TGCGCCAGCAGCCTTGGTCGGGGGAATGTTGCTAATGAAAAACTGTTTTTT. The encoded protein is CASSLGRGNVANEKLFF.

The chain employs TRBV5-5 and TRBJ1-1, with TRBD1 matching over 11 bases. Trimming removed 0 bases from V and 4 bases from J; junction bases left unmatched: 14. CDR1 SGHKS and CDR2 YYEKEE come from the germline V gene (reference sequence). This CDR3 spans 19 amino acids. The CDR3 reads CASSLASGQGARGSTEAFF. As DNA, the CDR3 is TGTGCCAGCAGCTTGGCTTCTGGACAGGGGGCGCGTGGCAGCACTGAAGCTTTCTTT.

This rearrangement joins TRBV11-2 to TRBJ1-1; TRBD1 agrees at 8 bases. CDR1 is SGHAT and CDR2 is FQNNGV in the germline V gene. The V segment lost 5 bases and the J segment 1 base; nucleotides outside the gene matches: 6. CDR3 length: 15 residues. The CDR3 loop reads CASSPGDRRNTEAFF. CDR3 nucleotide sequence: TGTGCCAGCAGCCCTGGGGACAGGCGGAACACTGAAGCTTTCTTT.

The rearrangement joins TRBV7-2 to TRBJ2-7, with D hard to call. Per the germline V gene, CDR1 is SGHTA and CDR2 is FQGNSA. The CDR3 runs 15 residues. V lost 4 bases and J 0 bases, leaving 13 bases between the germline ends. CDR3 DNA sequence: TGTGCCAGCAGCTCGCAGGATTTTAGCTCCTACGAGCAGTACTTC. Amino acid sequence: CASSSQDFSSYEQYF.

The chain recombines TRBV5-1 with TRBJ2-5; 8 bases map to TRBD1. CDR3 length: 14 amino acids. Germline V gene lookup returns CDR1 SGHRS and CDR2 YFSETQ. Trimming cost V 3 bases and J 4 bases; bases outside gene matches: 5. Here the CDR3 reads CASSWTGQSETQYF. The CDR3 DNA follows: TGCGCCAGCAGCTGGACAGGGCAGTCAGAGACCCAGTACTTC.

The genes are TRBV18 and TRBJ2-7, with 13 bases identical to TRBD2. Germline CDR1 reads KGHSH; CDR2 reads LQKENI. Trimming removed 0 bases from V and 6 bases from J; junction bases left unmatched: 5. The CDR3 is 16 amino acids. The CDR3 region is CASSPPSGLAGAEQYF. CDR3 bases: TGTGCCAGCTCACCACCGAGCGGACTAGCGGGAGCCGAGCAGTACTTC.

This clone has just one count. The chain is built from TRBV7-8 and TRBJ2-3; the D is unclear. Germline V gene data show CDR1 as SGHVS and CDR2 as FQNEAQ. The length of the CDR3 is 14 residues. V lost 1 base, J lost 4 bases, and 9 bases lay in between. The CDR3 coding sequence is TGTGCCAGCAGCTTAGGTGGAGAGGCAGATACGCAGTATTTT. This codes for CASSLGGEADTQYF.

The chain uses TRBV9 and TRBJ2-3, with a possible D match to TRBD2 (5 bases). CDR3 length equals 14 residues. The V gene's germline CDR1 is SGDLS and CDR2 YYNGEE. Trimming removed 3 bases at V and 5 bases at J, with 13 bases between. CDR3 DNA sequence: TGTGCCAGCAGCGCAAGGGAGAGAGGAGATACGCAGTATTTT. It encodes CASSARERGDTQYF.

CDR3 residues: CASSYTGTTNTEAFF. CDR3 sequence (DNA): TGTGCCAGCAGCTATACCGGGACAACGAACACTGAAGCTTTCTTT. This sequence joins TRBV13 and TRBJ1-1, with D possibly TRBD1 on 6 matching bases. Germline V CDR1 and CDR2: PRHDT, FYEKMQ (reference sequence). Trimming took 4 bases from V and 1 from J, leaving 13 bases between them. This CDR3 spans 15 amino acids.

V and J are TRBV27 and TRBJ2-3; 10 bases are shared with TRBD2. Germline V gene lookup returns CDR1 MNHEY and CDR2 SMNVEV (reference sequence). J lost 0 bases, V lost 5 bases, and 8 bases had no gene match. The CDR3 has 17 amino acids. CDR3: CASSPTRTSGSTDTQYF. CDR3 DNA sequence: TGTGCCAGCAGTCCTACGAGGACTAGCGGAAGCACAGATACGCAGTATTTT.

CDR3 amino acids: CASSVTATPHTEAFF. In nucleotides, the CDR3 is TGTGCCAGCAGCGTTACAGCTACTCCTCACACTGAAGCTTTCTTT. This chain connects TRBV9 to TRBJ1-1; D not resolved. Trimming took off 2 bases at V and 3 bases at J, with 14 bases between the two ends. CDR1 and CDR2 (germline): SGDLS, YYNGEE. CDR3 length: 15 residues.